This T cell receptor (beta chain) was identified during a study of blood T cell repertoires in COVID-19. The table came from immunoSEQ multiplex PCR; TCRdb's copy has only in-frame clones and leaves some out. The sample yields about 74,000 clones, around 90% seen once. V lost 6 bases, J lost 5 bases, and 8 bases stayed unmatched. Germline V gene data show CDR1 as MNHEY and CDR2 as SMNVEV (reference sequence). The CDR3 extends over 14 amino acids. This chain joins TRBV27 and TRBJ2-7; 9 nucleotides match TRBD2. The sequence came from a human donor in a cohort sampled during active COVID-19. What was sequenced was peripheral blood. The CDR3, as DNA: TGTGCCAGCAGCCATAGCGGGAGCAACAACGAGCAGTACTTC. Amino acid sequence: CASSHSGSNNEQYF.